The 8 T cell receptor beta chains in this list originate from one sample, sequenced in a study of OX40 agonist ivuxolimab in advanced cancers. Sequencing was performed with immunoSEQ multiplex PCR; in TCRdb, only in-frame clones are kept and a portion is missing. This table has 98,000 or so clones, approximately 94% appearing once. This material consisted of CD4+ or CD8+ T cells sorted from blood, taken in a trial of the OX40 agonist ivuxolimab. Every receptor here comes from an adult with an advanced solid tumor such as melanoma, head and neck, liver or kidney cancer.

The V and J genes are TRBV29-1 and TRBJ2-7; D gene uncertain. The CDR3 length is 14 residues. The V gene's germline CDR1 is SQVTM and CDR2 ANQGSEA. Trimming shortened V by 1 base and J by 2 bases, and 12 bases separated the two germline ends. The CDR3 loop is CSVEALRPPYEQYF. CDR3 sequence (DNA): TGCAGCGTTGAAGCCCTGCGGCCCCCCTACGAGCAGTACTTC.

The gene calls are TRBV5-4 and TRBJ1-2; D uncertain. CDR1 SGHNT and CDR2 YYREEE come from the germline V gene (reference sequence). Between the trimmed V and J ends, which lost 1 base and 8 bases, there was a span of 12 bases. The CDR3 is made up of 13 amino acids. CDR3 coding DNA: TGTGCCAGCAGCTTGACGAAAGTGATGGGCTACACCTTC. Its protein product is CASSLTKVMGYTF.

The chain uses TRBV11-2 and TRBJ2-3, with 9 bases matching TRBD2. Per germline, CDR1 SGHAT and CDR2 FQNNGV. The J segment lost 2 bases and the V segment lost 5 bases, leaving 8 bases of the junction unmatched. The CDR3 covers 16 residues. The CDR3 here is CASSLGTSTYTDTQYF. The CDR3 DNA reads as TGTGCCAGCAGCCTAGGGACTAGCACTTACACAGATACGCAGTATTTT.

The genes are TRBV5-4 and TRBJ2-7; possibly TRBD2 for D (5 bases). Per germline, CDR1 SGHNT and CDR2 YYREEE (reference sequence). V was shortened by 4 bases and J by 2 bases, with 13 bases between the two germline ends. The CDR3 is made up of 14 amino acids. In DNA, the CDR3 is TGTGCCAGCAGCGCCGGGCTAGCTACCTACGAGCAGTACTTC. Residues: CASSAGLATYEQYF.

J is TRBJ1-2 and V is TRBV7-8; D not certain. The germline CDR1 and CDR2 sequences are SGHVS and FQNEAQ. The V gene lost 5 bases and the J gene lost 4 bases, with 11 bases spanning the gap. The CDR3 extends over 13 amino acids. CDR3 nucleotide sequence: TGTGCCAGCAGCCCGCGGGGTTCCTATGGCTACACCTTC. Residues: CASSPRGSYGYTF.

The chain recombines TRBV7-2 with TRBJ1-5, with D tentatively TRBD1 (6 bases). Trimming left V 5 bases short and J 5 bases short, with 16 bases between. This CDR3 comprises 15 residues. Germline CDR1 SGHTA, CDR2 FQGNSA. The DNA of the CDR3 is TGTGCCAGCAGCCTCCCCGGGGGCACCTATCAGCCCCAGCATTTT. It specifies CASSLPGGTYQPQHF.

The gene calls are TRBV19 and TRBJ2-3; D gene ambiguous. V was shortened by 0 bases and J by 2 bases, with 6 bases between the two germline ends. In germline, CDR1 is LNHDA, CDR2 SQIVND (reference sequence). There are 14 residues in the CDR3. CDR3 nucleotides: TGTGCCAGTAGTATAGATCGCCCCACAGATACGCAGTATTTT. Encoded protein: CASSIDRPTDTQYF.

The chain has TRBV6-5 and TRBJ2-5; no clear D. TRBJ2-7 matches the DNA end more closely, so the J call is doubtful. The CDR3 has 15 residues. Per the germline V gene, CDR1 is MNHEY and CDR2 is SVGAGI. DNA of the CDR3: TGTGCCAGCAGTTCCACCCCTCAGAAGAACTACGAGCAGTACTTC. It translates to CASSSTPQKNYEQYF.